This paragraph reports one TCR beta chain. Its antigen is unknown. The sample originates from a study of cytomegalovirus exposure and HLA in healthy donors. The CDR3 is made up of 14 amino acids. Germline CDR1 and CDR2: MNHEY and SMNVEV (reference sequence). Trimming took 6 bases from V and 7 from J; bases not matched to a gene: 7. PCR was performed using 60 Vbeta and 13 Jbeta primers. Clones were sequenced by immunoSEQ multiplex PCR, and TCRdb holds only the in-frame ones, with some missing. The table shows a few hundred thousand clones, with 60% to 80% occurring only once. Study-level results: Cytomegalovirus association was assigned to around 150 TCR beta chains. Clonal expansion, a later analysis showed, was greater in HLA-associated TCR beta chains than in equally common others. A prior analysis recorded that most TCR beta V segments were productive about 87% or about 30% of the time.

The clonotype originates from a man aged 18 to 29 in good health and CMV-seronegative. The sequencing sample was made of PBMCs. The V gene is TRBV27, the J gene TRBJ1-4; 8 bases fit TRBD1. In nucleotides, the CDR3 is TGTGCCAGCAGAAGGACAGGGCCCCCTGAAAAACTGTTTTTT. Its protein is CASRRTGPPEKLFF.